Listed below are T cell receptor beta chains from one sample, sequenced in a study of T cell responses to AZD1222 COVID-19 vaccine. The table came from immunoSEQ multiplex PCR; TCRdb's copy has only in-frame clones and leaves some out. The sample shows around 92,000 clones, around 84% of them seen only once. The sample consisted of peripheral blood, taken on day 0 of AZD1222 vaccination. The receptor source for this set is an adult in good health. Both conserved end residues are part of each CDR3.

v_gene: TRBV7-2; CDR3aa: CASKVSYNSPLHF
v_gene: TRBV6-6; CDR3aa: CASSYSGKIEQYF
v_gene: TRBV27; CDR3aa: CASSAWGRAEAFF
v_gene: TRBV5-1; CDR3aa: CASSLGGQGGYTF
v_gene: TRBV19; CDR3aa: CASSRRDLLGYTF
v_gene: TRBV6-6; CDR3aa: CASRPGGQGGYGYTF
v_gene: TRBV5-1; CDR3aa: CASSLLGTGNTEAFF
v_gene: TRBV6-2/TRBV6-3; CDR3aa: CASSYSNIQSQPQHF
v_gene: TRBV27; CDR3aa: CASSLIRSGKNIQYF
v_gene: TRBV29-1; CDR3aa: CSVEVPPTGYTF
v_gene: TRBV12-3/TRBV12-4; CDR3aa: CASSFPSRPLHF
v_gene: TRBV7-2; CDR3aa: CASSFTRLSANVLTF
v_gene: TRBV27; CDR3aa: CASSPRTGREQYF
v_gene: TRBV5-8; CDR3aa: CASSLVSDQPQHF
v_gene: TRBV2; CDR3aa: CASSQQGNQPQHF
v_gene: TRBV5-1; CDR3aa: CASSLVAGGIETQYF
v_gene: TRBV5-1; CDR3aa: CASRAGTSNAGELFF
v_gene: TRBV5-1; CDR3aa: CASSLVGGGLNTGELFF
v_gene: TRBV7-8; CDR3aa: CASSLADGPSYEQYF
v_gene: TRBV30; CDR3aa: CAWSFRAPAEQYF
v_gene: TRBV5-8; CDR3aa: CASSLGTGGDGKTQYF
v_gene: TRBV29-1; CDR3aa: CSAQGLRAGAEAFF
v_gene: TRBV4-1; CDR3aa: CASSLQASGGAHHNEQFF
v_gene: TRBV11-2; CDR3aa: CASSPGLAGAPWAQFF
v_gene: TRBV19; CDR3aa: CASSMGEPNEKLFF
v_gene: TRBV6-5; CDR3aa: CASSYSNRDEAFF
v_gene: TRBV3-1/TRBV3-2; CDR3aa: CASSLGGVRGTGELFF
v_gene: TRBV12-3/TRBV12-4; CDR3aa: CASSPELEKLFF
v_gene: TRBV27; CDR3aa: CASSLEGDLEKLFF
v_gene: TRBV5-1; CDR3aa: CASSASSPYNEQFF
v_gene: TRBV29-1; CDR3aa: CSVEGDYTF
v_gene: TRBV11-2; CDR3aa: CASSLVGQGSAGELFF
v_gene: TRBV7-8; CDR3aa: CASSFGTKTDTQYF
v_gene: TRBV28; CDR3aa: CASSPRTGMGKLFF
v_gene: TRBV6-1; CDR3aa: CASSESRGSYNEQFF
v_gene: TRBV3-1/TRBV3-2; CDR3aa: CASSQRGAGANVLTF
v_gene: TRBV7-2; CDR3aa: CASSWGPREELFF
v_gene: TRBV5-1; CDR3aa: CASSSQGYTEAFF
v_gene: TRBV30; CDR3aa: CAWSTHPPGTGKGQPYF
v_gene: TRBV3-1/TRBV3-2; CDR3aa: CASSQGLGTDTQYF
v_gene: TRBV30; CDR3aa: CAWRGIGAGYGYTF